The 2 T cell receptor beta chains listed next were all sequenced from one sample in a study of OX40 agonist ivuxolimab in advanced cancers. Repertoires were generated with immunoSEQ multiplex PCR, while TCRdb's copy carries only in-frame clones and drops some. The sample holds tens of thousands of clones, about 83% seen once. Sample: CD4+ or CD8+ T cells sorted from blood, taken in a trial of the OX40 agonist ivuxolimab. These receptors were obtained from an adult with an advanced solid tumor such as melanoma, head and neck, liver or kidney cancer.

Remarks on this clone: At the DNA level, this CDR3 is encoded by other sequences in the same sample as well. This chain links TRBV6-5 with TRBJ2-1, with no clear D. Trimming pared 0 bases from V and 5 bases from J, leaving 8 bases between. CDR1 is MNHEY, CDR2 SVGAGI, per germline. The CDR3 length is 14 residues. CDR3 DNA: TGTGCCAGCAGTTACTCTTATGGGGACAATGAGCAGTTCTTC. It specifies CASSYSYGDNEQFF.

The chain couples TRBV4-1 to TRBJ2-3; TRBD2 is a possible D gene (7 bases). Trimming cost V 0 bases and J 1 base, with 14 bases left between them. Germline loops: CDR1 MGHRA, CDR2 YSYEKL. The CDR3 contains 17 residues. The CDR3 loop is CASSQEGGGQGTDTQYF. The CDR3 DNA follows: TGCGCCAGCAGCCAAGAAGGGGGGGGTCAGGGCACAGATACGCAGTATTTT.